Sequencing of this T cell receptor (beta chain) was carried out in a study of blood T cell repertoires in COVID-19. Turning to the study itself: Some COVID-19 samples were acute and others convalescent; all came from the United States, Italy and Spain. In each case, the material was cDNA or gDNA derived from T cells, B-cell-depleted T cells, or PBMCs.

Methods used by the authors: The assay estimated nucleated cells by amplifying reference gene primers. Here immunoSEQ multiplex PCR was the method, and the copy in TCRdb shows in-frame clones only, minus some. Clonal size and the V and J genes are those of that table, whereas D and trimming came from the DNA. The profile shows 130,000 to 150,000 clones, 80% to 90% of them singletons. Per germline, CDR1 MNHEY and CDR2 SMNVEV (reference sequence). The J segment lost 5 bases and the V segment lost 8 bases, leaving 8 bases of the junction unmatched. The CDR3 totals 16 residues. This clone was recorded only once.

The chain has TRBV27 and TRBJ2-5; 16 nucleotides match TRBD2. The sequence was obtained from a woman in her forties or fifties with acute or convalescent COVID-19. Input material: peripheral blood. This CDR3 reads CASGTSGGAWRETQYF. CDR3 nucleotide sequence: TGTGCCAGCGGGACTAGCGGGGGGGCATGGAGGGAGACCCAGTACTTC.